These 2 T cell receptor beta chains came from one sample sequenced in a study of cytomegalovirus exposure and HLA in healthy donors. This PCR relied on a set of 60 Vbeta primers and 13 Jbeta primers. Assay: immunoSEQ multiplex PCR; the TCRdb copy retains only in-frame clones and omits some. Of 90,000 to 110,000 clones detected, about 16% appear once; the ten largest clones hold around 0.9%. The sequenced sample consisted of PBMCs. These receptors came from a female donor in good health and CMV-seronegative.

This chain joins TRBV6-1 and TRBJ2-5; 8 bases line up with TRBD1. Germline CDR1 is MNHNS and CDR2 is SASEGT. The CDR3 is 15 amino acids. After removal of 2 bases from V and 2 bases from J, the junction contained 4 bases not matched to a gene. The CDR3 is CASSERRTGQETQYF. The CDR3 coding sequence is TGTGCCAGCAGTGAACGAAGGACAGGGCAAGAGACCCAGTACTTC.

The V and J genes are TRBV7-3 and TRBJ2-7, with 8 nucleotides matching TRBD2. The CDR3 extends over 15 amino acids. Looked up from germline, CDR1 is SGHTA and CDR2 is FQGTGA. The V and J ends lost 5 bases and 2 bases, in that order; junction bases with no gene match: 8. This CDR3 is CASSVVAGITYEQYF. The DNA for the CDR3 is TGTGCCAGCAGCGTTGTAGCGGGGATCACCTACGAGCAGTACTTC.